Each of the 25 T cell receptor beta chains below was sequenced from the same sample in a study of Ad26.COV2.S vaccination and SARS-CoV-2 variants. Treatment: roughly 20 received Ad26.COV2.S at low or high dose, single or two shots; several received placebo; per-sample allocation not given. Sampling occurred on day 63 after the first vaccine or placebo injection. Profiled with immunoSEQ multiplex PCR; TCRdb holds only in-frame clones, not every one. This sample carries hundreds of thousands of clones, 87% of them seen once, and the ten largest clones take around 3.7%. The starting material was peripheral blood, obtained in a trial of Ad26.COV2.S vaccine versus placebo. These receptors all come from a person aged 18 to 59 who received the Ad26.COV2.S COVID-19 vaccine or a placebo.

The chain combines TRBV5-4 with TRBJ2-1, with 10 nucleotides matching TRBD2. This CDR3 comprises 16 residues. Germline V gene sequence: CDR1 SGHNT, CDR2 YYREEE (reference sequence). V was clipped by 0 bases and J by 8 bases; unmatched bases: 8. The DNA of the CDR3 is TGTGCCAGCAGCTTGGATCTAGCGGGGGACTCGGATGAGCAGTTCTTC. It specifies CASSLDLAGDSDEQFF.

The chain combines TRBV6-6 with TRBJ1-6, with 7 bases aligning to TRBD1. Germline V gene sequence: CDR1 MNHNY, CDR2 SVGAGI (reference sequence). The CDR3 length is 16 residues. V shed 8 bases, J shed 7 bases, and the junction held 14 bases outside the gene matches. The CDR3 loop reads CASGRELEGANSPLHF. In DNA form, the CDR3 reads TGTGCCAGCGGCCGAGAGCTAGAGGGGGCGAATTCACCCCTCCACTTT.

The J gene is TRBJ2-1, the V gene TRBV25-1; 11 nucleotides agree with TRBD2. Trimming removed 3 bases from V and 12 bases from J; junction bases left unmatched: 4. Germline loops: CDR1 MGHDK, CDR2 SYGVNS. CDR3 size: 13 residues. The CDR3 here is CASSDPLAGGQFF. The CDR3 region has the DNA TGTGCCAGCAGTGACCCCCTAGCGGGGGGGCAGTTCTTC.

The chain carries TRBV6-5 and TRBJ1-1; D may be TRBD1 (6 bases). CDR3 length: 15 amino acids. The V gene's germline CDR1 is MNHEY and CDR2 SVGAGI. Trimming cost V 2 bases and J 4 bases, with 14 bases left between them. The chain's CDR3 is CASSYPGGAGTEAFF. The CDR3 bases are TGTGCCAGCAGTTACCCTGGGGGCGCGGGCACTGAAGCTTTCTTT.

This clone was seen only once. Sequence at one end of the junction differs from germline and may be a read error. The chain has TRBV24-1 and TRBJ2-7; tentatively, D is TRBD2 (5 bases). The germline gives CDR1 KGHDR, CDR2 SFDVKD. CDR3 length equals 14 residues. In nucleotides, the CDR3 is TGTGCCACCAGTGATTTGGAGGGTATCTACGGGCAGTACTTC. It translates to CATSDLEGIYGQYF.

The V gene is TRBV10-3, the J gene TRBJ2-2, with D perhaps matching TRBD2 (6 bases). CDR1 ENHRY and CDR2 SYGVKD come from the germline V gene. The CDR3 is 11 residues long. The V gene lost 9 bases and the J gene lost 11 bases, with 13 bases spanning the gap. CDR3 in amino acids: CAMEAAGELFF. DNA of the CDR3: TGTGCCATGGAGGCGGCGGGAGAGCTGTTTTTT.

The chain employs TRBV7-2 and TRBJ1-1, with D unresolved. Germline CDR1 is SGHTA and CDR2 is FQGNSA. The V gene lost 4 bases and the J gene lost 1 base, with 16 bases spanning the gap. The CDR3 is 16 residues long. CDR3 nucleotide sequence: TGTGCCAGCAGCTCATTTAGCTACTCCGGGAACACTGAAGCTTTCTTT. It yields the protein CASSSFSYSGNTEAFF. The complete variable domain, with remaining parts taken from reference TRBV7-2 and TRBJ1-1, reads GAGVSQSPSNKVTEKGKDVELRCDPISGHTALYWYRQSLGQGLEFLIYFQGNSAPDKSGLPSDRFSAERTGGSVSTLTIQRTQQEDSAVYLCASSSFSYSGNTEAFFGQGTRLTVV.

J is TRBJ2-3 and V is TRBV13, with 12 nucleotides matching TRBD2. Germline V gene lookup returns CDR1 PRHDT and CDR2 FYEKMQ (reference sequence). CDR3 length equals 17 residues. With 5 bases clipped from V and 2 bases from J, the junction kept 8 bases outside the gene matches. CDR3 sequence reads: CASSNPTSGGPTDTQYF. The CDR3 nucleotides read TGTGCCAGCAGCAATCCGACTAGCGGGGGCCCCACAGATACGCAGTATTTT.

The V gene is TRBV19, the J gene TRBJ2-2; D is uncertain. Trimming pared 7 bases from V and 4 bases from J, leaving 4 bases between. CDR3 length: 11 residues. From germline, CDR1 is LNHDA and CDR2 SQIVND (reference sequence). This CDR3 is CASKGTGELFF. CDR3 nucleotides: TGTGCCAGTAAAGGCACCGGGGAGCTGTTTTTT. Together with reference TRBV19 and TRBJ2-2, the CDR3 gives the full variable domain: DGGITQSPKYLFRKEGQNVTLSCEQNLNHDAMYWYRQDPGQGLRLIYYSQIVNDFQKGDIAEGYSVSREKKESFPLTVTSAQKNPTAFYLCASKGTGELFFGEGSRLTVL.

The gene calls are TRBV7-9 and TRBJ2-7, with 10 bases fitting TRBD1. This CDR3 region has 15 residues. Germline assignment: CDR1 SEHNR and CDR2 FQNEAQ (reference sequence). V lost 4 bases and J lost 3; bases outside the gene matches: 6. DNA of the CDR3: TGTGCCAGCAGCTCGAAGGGGACAGGGGTCTACGAGCAGTACTTC. Amino acids: CASSSKGTGVYEQYF.

This clone has only one observation. The V call is TRBV5-4, the J call TRBJ2-5; maybe TRBD2 (6 bases). CDR3 length: 15 residues. The germline CDR1 and CDR2 sequences are SGHNT and YYREEE (reference sequence). V shed 4 bases and J shed 4 bases, with 17 bases lying between them. CDR3 DNA sequence: TGTGCCAGCAGCCCGCACCTATCTAGCGTAGAGACCCAGTACTTC. This gives the protein CASSPHLSSVETQYF.

V and J are TRBV5-1 and TRBJ2-5; 11 bases agree with TRBD2. The CDR3 runs to 16 residues. The junction had 6 bases not matched to a gene; V was cut back by 3 bases and J by 2 bases. Germline assignment: CDR1 SGHRS and CDR2 YFSETQ. The CDR3: CASSSRASGGQETQYF. For the CDR3, the DNA is TGCGCCAGCAGCTCCCGGGCTAGCGGGGGGCAAGAGACCCAGTACTTC.

The V call is TRBV29-1, the J call TRBJ2-3; D ambiguous. Trimming left V 7 bases short and J 5 bases short, with 7 bases between. CDR3 length: 10 residues. The germline CDR1 and CDR2 sequences are SQVTM and ANQGSEA. CDR3 residues: CSAERDTQYF. CDR3 DNA sequence: TGCAGCGCCGAAAGAGATACGCAGTATTTT.

The CDR3 DNA follows: TGTGCCAGCAGTTACGGGCTAGGGGCGGCAGATACGCAGTATTTT. Residues: CASSYGLGAADTQYF. This chain joins TRBV6-5 and TRBJ2-3; maybe TRBD1 (5 bases). The V gene's germline CDR1 is MNHEY and CDR2 SVGAGI. CDR3 length: 15 residues. V was clipped by 2 bases and J by 4 bases, with 13 bases between them.

The gene calls are TRBV9 and TRBJ1-2; TRBD1 is a possible D gene (5 bases). Germline-derived CDR1 and CDR2 are SGDLS and YYNGEE. The CDR3 has 15 residues. V was shortened by 4 bases and J by 6 bases, with 19 bases between the two germline ends. The CDR3 coding sequence is TGTGCCAGCAGCCCCGACAGAATCCTGTATGATGGCTACACCTTC. This translates into CASSPDRILYDGYTF.

The gene calls are TRBV11-2 and TRBJ2-7; no firm D call. With 0 bases removed from V and 3 bases from J, the gap between germline ends came to 12 bases. Germline CDR1 SGHAT, CDR2 FQNNGV. The CDR3 consists of 15 residues. CDR3 in DNA: TGTGCCAGCAGCTTAGATCAGGCAGGTAGCTACGAGCAGTACTTC. This codes for CASSLDQAGSYEQYF.

V usage is TRBV14 and J usage is TRBJ2-7, with 9 bases lining up with TRBD1. CDR1 is SGHDN and CDR2 is FVKESK in the germline V gene. J gave up 3 bases and V 4 bases, and 7 bases lay outside the gene matches. The CDR3 is 15 amino acids. This CDR3 is CASSLDRGFFYEQYF. For the CDR3, the DNA is TGTGCCAGCAGCCTTGACAGGGGGTTCTTCTACGAGCAGTACTTC.

This chain connects TRBV7-9 to TRBJ2-7, with TRBD2 identical over 10 bases. CDR1 SEHNR and CDR2 FQNEAQ come from the germline V gene (reference sequence). Trimming removed 5 bases from V and 1 base from J; junction bases left unmatched: 14. The CDR3 contains 18 residues. The CDR3 sequence: CASSPSLASGGKSYEQYF. The CDR3 DNA is TGTGCCAGCAGCCCCAGTTTGGCTAGCGGGGGAAAATCCTACGAGCAGTACTTC.

The chain carries TRBV19 and TRBJ1-1; D is ambiguous. The ends were cut back, 5 bases at V and 6 bases at J, with 19 bases in the middle. Germline lookup yields CDR1 LNHDA and CDR2 SQIVND (reference sequence). The CDR3 is 15 amino acids. The CDR3 protein is CASSPTGIARSEAFF. CDR3 bases: TGTGCCAGTAGTCCCACCGGGATAGCTAGGTCTGAAGCTTTCTTT. The full variable domain, in which reference TRBV19 and TRBJ1-1 provide the parts outside the CDR3, is DGGITQSPKYLFRKEGQNVTLSCEQNLNHDAMYWYRQDPGQGLRLIYYSQIVNDFQKGDIAEGYSVSREKKESFPLTVTSAQKNPTAFYLCASSPTGIARSEAFFGQGTRLTVV.

The V and J genes are TRBV7-8 and TRBJ2-7, with 7 nucleotides matching TRBD1. This CDR3 comprises 14 residues. Germline CDR1 is SGHVS and CDR2 is FQNEAQ. With 2 bases clipped from V and 5 bases from J, the junction kept 6 bases outside the gene matches. In DNA form, the CDR3 reads TGTGCCAGCAGCTTATGGTCGACAGGGAACGAGCAGTACTTC. It is translated as CASSLWSTGNEQYF.

CDR3 DNA: TGTGCCAGCAGCATGGACAGCTCCTACGAGCAGTACTTC. Protein: CASSMDSSYEQYF. The chain combines TRBV5-4 with TRBJ2-7, with a possible D match to TRBD1 (6 bases). The germline V gene has CDR1 SGHNT and CDR2 YYREEE (reference sequence). The CDR3 contains 13 residues. Trimming left V 4 bases short and J 0 bases short, with 8 bases between.

The count of this clone is one. The chain uses TRBV6-5 and TRBJ1-5; 10 nucleotides agree with TRBD1. The CDR3 sequence is 14 residues long. Germline V gene sequence: CDR1 MNHEY, CDR2 SVGAGI. Unmatched junction bases numbered 5, after V lost 6 bases and J lost 6 bases. CDR3 DNA sequence: TGTGCCAGCAGACCCGGGACAGGGGTTCAGCCCCAGCATTTT. Its translation: CASRPGTGVQPQHF.

This clone has just one count. This rearrangement joins TRBV4-2 to TRBJ1-5; tentatively, D is TRBD1 (5 bases). There are 16 residues in the CDR3. V was cut by 2 bases and J by 4 bases, with 15 bases left in between. Per germline, CDR1 LGHNA and CDR2 YNFKEQ. This chain's CDR3 is CASSQTRAQGNQPQHF. CDR3 DNA: TGTGCCAGCAGCCAAACCAGGGCACAAGGAAATCAGCCCCAGCATTTT.

Written as DNA, the CDR3 is TGTGCCAGCAGGCGACAGGGAACGTCCCAAGAGACCCAGTACTTC. It is translated as CASRRQGTSQETQYF. The chain uses TRBV6-5 and TRBJ2-5; 7 bases map to TRBD1. The V and J ends lost 6 bases and 1 base, in that order; junction bases with no gene match: 8. Germline loops: CDR1 MNHEY, CDR2 SVGAGI. The CDR3 runs 15 residues.

This clone was seen only a few times. The genes are TRBV4-2 and TRBJ2-1, with D perhaps TRBD2 (7 bases). Germline V gives CDR1 LGHNA, CDR2 YNFKEQ. V lost 4 bases, J lost 5 bases, and 15 bases lay in between. The CDR3 sequence is 15 residues long. CDR3: CASSRGGDRDNEQFF. In nucleotides, the CDR3 is TGTGCCAGCAGCCGAGGGGGGGATAGAGACAATGAGCAGTTCTTC.